The T cell receptor (beta chain) described here comes from a study of read filtering for tumor transcriptome and immune sequencing. Study details: R-ISS stage counts were eight or nine for I, 15 to 20 for II, about seven for III. DNase treatment preceded whole-transcriptome library preparation. TCR-mapped reads were about 3.5 to 10.27 million with IR-seq versus about 85 to 1,300 with RNA-seq. Overall study findings and caveats: Single-read clonotypes: 80% to 90% of IR-seq clonotypes (approximately 3.7% of reads), 74.6% of RNA-seq clonotypes (44.6% of reads).

This library used 300 to 450 ng RNA and molecular barcoded adaptors spanning alpha/delta and beta/gamma chains. TCRdb itself ran the reads through MiXCR, one entry per CDR3 protein. The sample records 100,000 to 150,000 distinct CDR3 sequences, approximately 12% being singletons. This clonotype was detected many times. Its antigen is currently unknown. This CDR3 is 15 amino acids long. V lost 4 bases, J lost 4 bases, and 16 bases lay in between. Source material: a population of CD138-negative cells sorted from bone marrow. The rearrangement links TRBV12-3 or TRBV12-4 to TRBJ1-1, with D unresolved. The source is a donor aged 40 or over with multiple myeloma. CDR3 sequence (DNA): TGTGCCAGCAGTTCTATGGGGATTCGGGCCACTGAAGCTTTCTTT. Translating it yields CASSSMGIRATEAFF.